The T cell receptor (beta chain) under discussion was sequenced for a study of cytomegalovirus exposure and HLA in healthy donors. As for this clone: Antigen: not known.

The study ran its PCR with 60 Vbeta and 13 Jbeta primers. The protocol was immunoSEQ multiplex PCR, while the TCRdb copy is restricted to in-frame clones and leaves out a portion. The sample contains 150,000 to 200,000 clones, around 80% of which appear only once. Germline assignment: CDR1 SEHNR and CDR2 FQNEAQ (reference sequence). This CDR3 has 16 amino acids. Trimming at V came to 3 bases and at J to 8 bases, leaving 14 bases not matched to a gene. Findings and limits, study-wide: CMV serostatus was the sole immune exposure information available.

The sequenced material came from PBMCs. The chain joins TRBV7-9 to TRBJ2-7, with 9 bases lining up with TRBD1. This TCR came from a woman between 40 and 55 years old in good health and CMV-seronegative. The chain's CDR3 is CASSLGKDRGGAKQYF. DNA for the CDR3: TGTGCCAGCAGCTTGGGAAAGGACAGGGGAGGGGCCAAGCAGTACTTC. Together with reference TRBV7-9 and TRBJ2-7, the CDR3 gives the full variable domain: DTGVSQNPRHKITKRGQNVTFRCDPISEHNRLYWYRQTLGQGPEFLTYFQNEAQLEKSRLLSDRFSAERPKGSFSTLEIQRTEQGDSAMYLCASSLGKDRGGAKQYFGPGTRLTVT.